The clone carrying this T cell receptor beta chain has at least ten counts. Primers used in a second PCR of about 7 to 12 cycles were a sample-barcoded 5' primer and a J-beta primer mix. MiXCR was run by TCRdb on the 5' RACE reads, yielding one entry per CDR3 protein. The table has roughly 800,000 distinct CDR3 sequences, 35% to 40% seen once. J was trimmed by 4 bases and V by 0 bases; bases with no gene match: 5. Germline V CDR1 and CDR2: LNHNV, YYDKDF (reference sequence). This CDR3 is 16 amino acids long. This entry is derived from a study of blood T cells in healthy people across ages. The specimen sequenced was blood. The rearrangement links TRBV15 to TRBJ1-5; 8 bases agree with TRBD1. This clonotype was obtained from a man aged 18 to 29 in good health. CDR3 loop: CATSRDQTGANQPQHF. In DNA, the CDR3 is TGTGCCACCAGCAGAGATCAGACAGGGGCGAATCAGCCCCAGCATTTT. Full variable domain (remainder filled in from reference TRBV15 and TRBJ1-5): DAMVIQNPRYQVTQFGKPVTLSCSQTLNHNVMYWYQQKSSQAPKLLFHYYDKDFNNEADTPDNFQSRRPNTSFCFLDIRSPGLGDTAMYLCATSRDQTGANQPQHFGDGTRLSIL.